Listed below are T cell receptor beta chains from one sample, sequenced in a study of T cell changes during pregnancy in multiple sclerosis. Libraries were prepared by immunoSEQ multiplex PCR; TCRdb keeps only in-frame clonotypes and omits some of them. Found here are fewer than 40,000 clones, approximately 94% of them singletons; the top ten hold approximately 0.35%. This material consisted of CD4+ T cells from peripheral blood mononuclear cells, taken after pregnancy. The receptors originated from a female donor with multiple sclerosis, enrolled in a pregnancy study. Each CDR3 is given with its conserved first and last residue. D genes are given only for firm matches. Rows give clone size only sometimes, using once, few, many, or a class for an expanded clone.

size,D,V,J,DNA,CDR3
.,.,TRBV14,TRBJ1-1,TGTGCCAGCAGCCAAGACCTAGTTTACAGGGAAGAAGCTTTCTTT,CASSQDLVYREEAFF
.,TRBD1,TRBV5-4,TRBJ2-7,TGTGCCAGCAGCCTGATGGGGGTAAACAGGGGTAACGAGCAGTACTTC,CASSLMGVNRGNEQYF
.,.,TRBV7-7,TRBJ2-3,TGTGCTAGCAGCCTCCACCGGGAGGATACGCAGTATTTT,CASSLHREDTQYF
.,TRBD1,TRBV9,TRBJ2-1,TGTGCCAGCAGCGTTTCAGGGGGCTCCTACAATGAGCAGTTCTTC,CASSVSGGSYNEQFF
once,.,TRBV21-1,TRBJ2-7,TGTGCCAGCAGCGAGTACAGGGGACGGTACGAGCAGTACTTC,CASSEYRGRYEQYF
.,TRBD2,TRBV9,TRBJ2-5,TGTGCCAGCAGCGTAGATCTAGCGGGGGGCGTTCAAGAGACCCAGTACTTC,CASSVDLAGGVQETQYF
once,.,TRBV7-9,TRBJ1-1,TGTGCCAGCAGCTTTTATGGCATGAACACTGAAGCTTTCTTT,CASSFYGMNTEAFF
.,TRBD1,TRBV11-2,TRBJ1-1,TGTGCCAGCAGCCCTTCCCTCGGGACAGGGTATAGGGCGCCTGAAGCTTTCTTT,CASSPSLGTGYRAPEAFF
.,.,TRBV19,TRBJ2-1,TGTGCCAGTAGCGGAGGCACCAACTACAATGAGCAGTTCTTC,CASSGGTNYNEQFF
.,TRBD1,TRBV2,TRBJ1-1,TGTGCCAGCAGTCGTACACAGGGGGCAGTGGAAGCTTTCTTT,CASSRTQGAVEAFF
.,TRBD2,TRBV7-6,TRBJ2-2,TGTGCCAGCAGCTTAGCACCTAGCGGGGGGGCAAACACCGGGGAGCTGTTTTTT,CASSLAPSGGANTGELFF
.,TRBD1,TRBV7-3,TRBJ2-2,TGTGCCAGCAGCTTAAGTGGGACAGATACCGGGGAGCTGTTTTTT,CASSLSGTDTGELFF
.,.,TRBV2,TRBJ2-7,TGTGCCAGCAGGTCGGGACAATCCTACGAGCAGTACTTC,CASRSGQSYEQYF
.,.,TRBV7-9,TRBJ2-3,TGTGCCAGCAGCCAGGGTCTGGGGAATACGCAGTATTTT,CASSQGLGNTQYF
.,TRBD1,TRBV19,TRBJ1-2,TGTGCCAGTAGTGTCCGGGACAGGGGGCAGGGTGGCTACACCTTC,CASSVRDRGQGGYTF
.,.,TRBV14,TRBJ1-1,TGTGCCAGCAGCCGCAATACAGGTATTCACACTGAAGCTTTCTTT,CASSRNTGIHTEAFF
.,TRBD1,TRBV25-1,TRBJ1-2,TGTGCCAGCAGAGACAGGGGTGGCTATGGCTACACCTTC,CASRDRGGYGYTF
.,TRBD2,TRBV2,TRBJ2-7,TGTGCCAGCAAGTCCGGACCGGGACTAAACTACGAGCAGTACTTC,CASKSGPGLNYEQYF
.,TRBD1,TRBV4-2,TRBJ2-7,TGTGCCAGCAGCCAAAAATACCGGGACAGTCACTACGAGCAGTACTTC,CASSQKYRDSHYEQYF
.,.,TRBV9,TRBJ2-5,TGTGCCAGCAGCGTAGGCCTACAAGTTCTTACTAACCAAGAGACCCAGTACTTC,CASSVGLQVLTNQETQYF
.,TRBD1,TRBV6-1,TRBJ2-5,TGTGCCAGCAGGTCCGGGACAGGGGAGACCCAGTACTTC,CASRSGTGETQYF
.,TRBD1,TRBV6-5,TRBJ1-2,TGTGCCAGCAGTTACTCACCGGGACAGGGTTTAGGCTACACCTTC,CASSYSPGQGLGYTF
.,.,TRBV6-5,TRBJ2-2,TGTGCCAGCAGTTCTCAGGGGTTGGAGCTGTTTTTT,CASSSQGLELFF
.,.,TRBV5-1,TRBJ1-2,TGCGCCAGCAGCTTCCAACCCCACGCAACACCTAACTATGGCTACACCTTC,CASSFQPHATPNYGYTF
.,TRBD2,TRBV14,TRBJ2-1,TGTGCCAGCAGCCGGGGGGGACTAGCGGCCTCCTACAATGAGCAGTTCTTC,CASSRGGLAASYNEQFF
.,.,TRBV27,TRBJ1-1,TGTGCCAGCAGTTTTGGGCAGAACACTGAAGCTTTCTTT,CASSFGQNTEAFF
.,.,TRBV19,TRBJ1-6,TGTGCCAGCAAGACAGAGTATAATTCACCCCTCCACTTT,CASKTEYNSPLHF
few,TRBD1,TRBV28,TRBJ1-3,TGTGCCAGCAGTTGGGACAGGCCTAGCTCTGGAAACACCATATATTTT,CASSWDRPSSGNTIYF
.,.,TRBV13,TRBJ1-1,TGTGCCAGCAGCCCCAGACAGGACATGAACACTGAAGCTTTCTTT,CASSPRQDMNTEAFF
.,.,TRBV5-5,TRBJ1-1,TGTGCCAGCAGCCTGGGACAACCCACCCAAGCTTTCTTT,CASSLGQPTQAFF
.,.,TRBV7-9,TRBJ1-1,TGTGCCAGCAGCTTTGCTCGGGACACTGAAGCTTTCTTT,CASSFARDTEAFF
.,TRBD1,TRBV9,TRBJ2-1,TGTGCCAGCAGCGTAGGCCCAGGGGGCACGAATGAGCAGTTCTTC,CASSVGPGGTNEQFF
.,TRBD1,TRBV11-2,TRBJ2-3,TGTGCCAGCAGCCTCGGACAGGTGTCTCCCACAGATACGCAGTATTTT,CASSLGQVSPTDTQYF
.,.,TRBV6-1,TRBJ1-1,TGTGCCAGCAGTGATTTGTCAGGTCGGTTCAGGCTAACTGAAGCTTTCTTT,CASSDLSGRFRLTEAFF
.,.,TRBV18,TRBJ1-3,TGTGCCAGCTCACCACCGCGGACAGCCGAGAGCACCATATATTTT,CASSPPRTAESTIYF
few,.,TRBV29-1,TRBJ1-1,TGCAGCGTTGAAGAACAGGCTATGATGAACACTGAAGCTTTCTTT,CSVEEQAMMNTEAFF
.,.,TRBV7-6,TRBJ2-3,TGTGCCAGCAGCTTAGATCCAGGGGTTATGACAGATACGCAGTATTTT,CASSLDPGVMTDTQYF
.,.,TRBV21-1,TRBJ2-6,TGTGCCAGCAGCGCCCAGACAGCCTCTGGGGCCAACGTCCTGACTTTC,CASSAQTASGANVLTF
.,.,TRBV13,TRBJ2-5,TGTGCCAGCAGCTTAAGCCCGGCGAGAGGAGGGAATGACCAAGAGACCCAGTACTTC,CASSLSPARGGNDQETQYF
.,.,TRBV5-1,TRBJ2-2,TGCGCCAGCATCCTGGACCGGACAGAGAACACCGGGGAGCTGTTTTTT,CASILDRTENTGELFF
.,TRBD1,TRBV5-5,TRBJ1-4,TGTGCCAGCAGCTTGGTTGGACAGGGAGAAAAACTGTTTTTT,CASSLVGQGEKLFF
.,.,TRBV7-6,TRBJ2-3,TGTGCCAGCAGCTTAGGGGAAGCGGCAGATACGCAGTATTTT,CASSLGEAADTQYF
.,.,TRBV14,TRBJ1-1,TGTGCCAGCAGCCAAGTGTCCGTAATGAACACTGAAGCTTTCTTT,CASSQVSVMNTEAFF
.,TRBD1,TRBV5-1,TRBJ2-2,TGCGCCAGCAGCTTGGGCCTAGGGGGCAGCGGGGAGCTGTTTTTT,CASSLGLGGSGELFF
once,.,TRBV19,TRBJ1-5,TGTGCCAGTAGCCCCCCGGGGGGCCCAAATCAGCCCCAGCATTTT,CASSPPGGPNQPQHF
.,.,TRBV5-1,TRBJ2-4,TGCGCCAGCAGCTTGGCCTTGGAGGGGCCTCGGGTTCTCGAGAGCGTGCTAGCCAAAAACATTCAGTACTTC,CASSLALEGPRVLESVLAKNIQYF
.,TRBD1,TRBV9,TRBJ1-1,TGTGCCAGCAGCGGGGACAGGGGATCAGCTGAAGCTTTCTTT,CASSGDRGSAEAFF
once,.,TRBV5-5,TRBJ1-2,TGTGCCAGCAGTCGGCCGGGGGGGTTACGATCACGGGGTGGCTACACCTTC,CASSRPGGLRSRGGYTF